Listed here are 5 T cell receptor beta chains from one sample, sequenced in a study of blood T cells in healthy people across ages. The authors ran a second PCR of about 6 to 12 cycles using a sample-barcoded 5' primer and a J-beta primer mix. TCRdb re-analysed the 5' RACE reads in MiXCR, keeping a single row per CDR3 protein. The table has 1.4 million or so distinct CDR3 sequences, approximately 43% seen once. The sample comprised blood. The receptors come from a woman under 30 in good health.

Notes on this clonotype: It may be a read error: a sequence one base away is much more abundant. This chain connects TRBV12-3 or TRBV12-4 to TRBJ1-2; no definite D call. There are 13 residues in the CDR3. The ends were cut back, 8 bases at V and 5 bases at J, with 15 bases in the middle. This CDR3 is CASGRRQTYGYTF. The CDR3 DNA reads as TGTGCCAGCGGCCGCCGGCAGACGTATGGCTACACCTTC.

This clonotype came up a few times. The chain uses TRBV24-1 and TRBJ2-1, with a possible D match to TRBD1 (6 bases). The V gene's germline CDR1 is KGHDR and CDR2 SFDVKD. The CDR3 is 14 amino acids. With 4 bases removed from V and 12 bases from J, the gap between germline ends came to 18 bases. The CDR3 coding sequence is TGTGCCACCAGTGACCAGGGACACCCACGCGGGCAGTTCTTC. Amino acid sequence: CATSDQGHPRGQFF.

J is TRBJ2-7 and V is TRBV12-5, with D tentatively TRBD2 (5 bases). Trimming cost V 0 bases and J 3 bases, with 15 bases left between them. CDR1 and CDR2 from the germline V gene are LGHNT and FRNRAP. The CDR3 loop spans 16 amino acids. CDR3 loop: CASGLVAGGPSYEQYF. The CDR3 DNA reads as TGTGCTAGTGGTTTGGTAGCAGGAGGTCCCAGCTACGAGCAGTACTTC.

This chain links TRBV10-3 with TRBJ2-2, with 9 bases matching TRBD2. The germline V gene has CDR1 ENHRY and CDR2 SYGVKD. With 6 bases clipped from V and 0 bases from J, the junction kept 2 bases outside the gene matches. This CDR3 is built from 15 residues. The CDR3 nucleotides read TGTGCCATCAGGGGGACTAGCACGAACACCGGGGAGCTGTTTTTT. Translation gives CAIRGTSTNTGELFF.

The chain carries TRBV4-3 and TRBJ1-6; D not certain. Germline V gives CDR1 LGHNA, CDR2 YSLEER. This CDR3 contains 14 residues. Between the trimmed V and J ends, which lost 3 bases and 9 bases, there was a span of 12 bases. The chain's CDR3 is CASSQELGVSPLHF. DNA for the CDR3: TGCGCCAGCAGCCAGGAACTGGGAGTTTCACCCCTCCACTTT.